The present TCR beta chain was sequenced within a study of cytomegalovirus exposure and HLA in healthy donors. The V and J ends lost 0 bases and 3 bases respectively, with 12 bases between them. The CDR3 has 16 amino acids. CDR1 is SGHDT, CDR2 YYEEEE, per germline. PCR amplification relied on 60 Vbeta primers (plus 13 Jbeta primers). TCRdb's copy holds only in-frame clones and misses some; the assay was immunoSEQ multiplex PCR. The repertoire consists of around 120,000 clones, with about 70% occurring once and the leading ten covering 2.6%. The source is a middle-aged man in good health and CMV-seropositive. The sequencing input was PBMCs. The J gene is TRBJ2-2, the V gene TRBV5-6; D is possibly TRBD2 (5 bases). CDR3 bases: TGTGCCAGCAGCTTGGTGCGACGGCGGGACACCGGGGAGCTGTTTTTT. Protein: CASSLVRRRDTGELFF.